This passage covers 11 T cell receptor beta chains from one sample sequenced in a study of blood T cell repertoires in COVID-19. Here immunoSEQ multiplex PCR was the method, and the copy in TCRdb shows in-frame clones only, minus some. The sample shows over 200,000 clones, 91% of them seen only once. Material: PBMCs or T cells enriched from blood (not recorded which). The source of these receptors is a human donor in a cohort exposed to, infected with or recovered from COVID-19 (not recorded which). The donor label of this sample is uncertain.

The chain combines TRBV2 with TRBJ1-5, with D possibly being TRBD1 (6 bases). Germline loops: CDR1 SNHLY, CDR2 FYNNEI. With 3 bases removed from V and 0 bases from J, the gap between germline ends came to 12 bases. This CDR3 spans 16 amino acids. CDR3 amino acids: CASSDTYRASNQPQHF. Written as DNA, the CDR3 is TGTGCCAGCAGTGACACTTACAGGGCTAGCAATCAGCCCCAGCATTTT.

The chain recombines TRBV5-4 with TRBJ2-5; 12 nucleotides agree with TRBD2. V dropped 3 bases and J dropped 9; count of bases not matched to a gene: 6. Germline V gene sequence: CDR1 SGHNT, CDR2 YYREEE (reference sequence). This CDR3 is 14 amino acids long. CDR3 sequence reads: CASSSVTSGGAQYF. CDR3 sequence (DNA): TGTGCCAGCAGCTCGGTGACTAGCGGGGGCGCCCAGTACTTC.

This clone came up a few times. This chain connects TRBV3-1 (or the pseudogene TRBV3-2) to TRBJ1-6; D perhaps matches TRBD1 (5 bases). Between the trimmed V and J ends, which lost 2 bases and 6 bases, there was a span of 11 bases. CDR3 length: 15 amino acids. Germline CDR1 and CDR2: LGHDT and YNNKEL (reference sequence). The CDR3 region has the DNA TGTGCCAGCAGCCAACAGACGGGGGTTAATTCACCCCTCCACTTT. It encodes CASSQQTGVNSPLHF.

J is TRBJ2-7 and V is TRBV7-9, with TRBD1 matching over 9 bases. Losses at the gene ends were 1 base for V and 2 bases for J; bases not matched to a gene: 0. Per the germline V gene, CDR1 is SEHNR and CDR2 is FQNEAQ (reference sequence). This CDR3 region has 14 residues. CDR3 in DNA: TGTGCCAGCAGCTTAGGACAGGGGGCCTACGAGCAGTACTTC. The encoded protein is CASSLGQGAYEQYF. The whole variable domain, filled in from reference TRBV7-9 and TRBJ2-7, reads DTGVSQNPRHKITKRGQNVTFRCDPISEHNRLYWYRQTLGQGPEFLTYFQNEAQLEKSRLLSDRFSAERPKGSFSTLEIQRTEQGDSAMYLCASSLGQGAYEQYFGPGTRLTVT.

A note on this clone: At the DNA level, this CDR3 is encoded by other sequences in the same sample as well. The chain uses TRBV9 and TRBJ1-1, with D perhaps TRBD1 (6 bases). Germline CDR1 SGDLS, CDR2 YYNGEE. The germline V and J ends were trimmed by 0 bases and 4 bases, with 7 bases remaining between them. The CDR3 totals 13 residues. CDR3 loop: CASSVEGGTEAFF. The CDR3 nucleotides read TGTGCCAGCAGCGTAGAAGGGGGCACTGAAGCTTTCTTT.

The chain employs TRBV15 and TRBJ1-2, with TRBD1 matching over 8 bases. Germline CDR1 LNHNV, CDR2 YYDKDF (reference sequence). The CDR3 extends over 14 amino acids. J lost 6 bases, V lost 1 base, and 4 bases had no gene match. The CDR3 DNA follows: TGTGCCACCAGCAGAGGTGACAGGGGTAATGGCTACACCTTC. It is translated as CATSRGDRGNGYTF.

The CDR3 bases are TGTGCCAGCAGCTTGGACCAAACGACAGGGATGAATGGCTACACCTTC. Translation: CASSLDQTTGMNGYTF. This rearrangement joins TRBV5-4 to TRBJ1-2; 7 positions agree with TRBD1. CDR3 length equals 16 residues. V trimming: 0 bases; J trimming: 6 bases; junction bases outside the gene matches: 11. Germline V gene data show CDR1 as SGHNT and CDR2 as YYREEE (reference sequence).

The chain links TRBV21-1 to TRBJ2-1; the table's D call of TRBD2 was not tested on the DNA. TRBV21-1 is given as a pseudogene. The CDR3 totals 14 residues. CDR3 region: CASSKEAGRNEQFF. The CDR3 DNA reads as TGTGCCAGCAGCAAAGAGGCAGGGAGGAATGAGCAGTTCTTC.

The rearrangement joins TRBV4-3 to TRBJ2-5, with 12 bases lining up with TRBD1. The V and J ends lost 2 bases and 1 base, in that order; junction bases with no gene match: 5. This CDR3 is 17 amino acids long. CDR1 and CDR2 from the germline V gene are LGHNA and YSLEER. DNA for the CDR3: TGCGCCAGCAGCCAACTTTGGGGACAGGGGGCCCAAGAGACCCAGTACTTC. Encoded protein: CASSQLWGQGAQETQYF.

The J gene is TRBJ1-2, the V gene TRBV5-1; 7 nucleotides line up with TRBD1. Unmatched junction bases numbered 1, after V lost 4 bases and J lost 4 bases. The CDR3 extends over 12 amino acids. Germline values: CDR1 SGHRS, CDR2 YFSETQ. The CDR3 reads CASSGDSYGYTF. The CDR3 DNA follows: TGCGCCAGCAGCGGGGACAGCTATGGCTACACCTTC.

The chain employs TRBV11-2 and TRBJ2-3; D perhaps matches TRBD1 (5 bases). V was trimmed by 0 bases and J by 1 base, leaving 11 bases between them. The germline gives CDR1 SGHAT, CDR2 FQNNGV. This CDR3 region has 16 residues. In DNA, the CDR3 is TGTGCCAGCAGCTTAGATGAAGGGGTTGGCACAGATACGCAGTATTTT. Its translation is CASSLDEGVGTDTQYF.